Listed below are T cell receptor beta chains from one sample, sequenced in a study of Ad26.COV2.S vaccination and SARS-CoV-2 variants. Some clones are missing from TCRdb's copy, which holds only in-frame ones; the method was immunoSEQ multiplex PCR. The table shows about 350,000 clones, with about 90% occurring only once. The material was peripheral blood, obtained after recovery from COVID-19. Source of these receptors: a human donor who had recovered from COVID-19. CDR3s include the opening cysteine and the closing phenylalanine or tryptophan. Each record gives: J gene, clone size, V gene, D gene, CDR3 protein, CDR3 DNA. A D gene is named only where the DNA matches it firmly. Clone size is shown for a subset of rows, as once, few, many or a class of expanded clone.

TRBJ2-3 once TRBV20-1 - CSATSDTQYF TGCAGTGCTACGTCAGATACGCAGTATTTT
TRBJ1-2 once TRBV6-5 - CASSYSGQGSGGYTF TGTGCCAGCAGTTACTCTGGGCAGGGGAGTGGTGGCTACACCTTC
TRBJ2-1 - TRBV11-3 - CASSLMTTTYNEQFF TGTGCCAGCAGCTTGATGACTACGACCTACAATGAGCAGTTCTTC
TRBJ2-1 - TRBV2 - CASSEQGISNEQFF TGTGCCAGCAGTGAACAGGGGATCAGCAATGAGCAGTTCTTC
TRBJ2-1 - TRBV9 TRBD2 CASRDGGGVLDEQFF TGTGCCAGCAGGGATGGCGGGGGAGTTTTGGATGAGCAGTTCTTC
TRBJ2-5 - TRBV7-2 TRBD2 CASSLGLAGGETQYF TGTGCCAGCAGCTTAGGACTAGCGGGGGGGGAGACCCAGTACTTC
TRBJ2-7 - TRBV7-6 TRBD1 CASSPGTGNSYEQYF TGTGCCAGCAGCCCTGGGACAGGGAACTCCTACGAGCAGTACTTC
TRBJ2-1 - TRBV5-1 - CASSLGANNEQFF TGCGCCAGCAGCTTGGGCGCCAACAATGAGCAGTTCTTC
TRBJ2-5 - TRBV11-3 TRBD2 CASSSGLAGIQKTQYF TGTGCCAGCAGCTCGGGACTAGCGGGGATCCAAAAGACCCAGTACTTC
TRBJ1-1 - TRBV7-2 - CASSLGLLTNTEAFF TGTGCCAGCAGCTTAGGTCTACTTACCAACACTGAAGCTTTCTTT
TRBJ2-7 - TRBV3-1/TRBV3-2 - CASSLAQGIHEQYF TGTGCCAGCAGCCTGGCTCAAGGGATCCACGAGCAGTACTTC
TRBJ2-2 - TRBV10-3 - CAIGRGNTGELFF TGTGCCATCGGCAGGGGGAACACCGGGGAGCTGTTTTTT
TRBJ1-2 - TRBV2 TRBD1 CASSQTGGGYGYTF TGTGCCAGCAGCCAGACAGGGGGCGGCTATGGCTACACCTTC
TRBJ2-7 - TRBV9 - CASSSRDGREQYF TGTGCCAGCAGCAGCCGGGACGGCCGGGAGCAGTACTTC
TRBJ1-3 - TRBV18 - CASSGDTSGNTIYF TGTGCCAGCTCCGGGGACACCTCTGGAAACACCATATATTTT
TRBJ2-3 - TRBV11-3 - CASSLVGSTDTQYF TGTGCCAGCAGCTTAGTTGGTAGCACAGATACGCAGTATTTT
TRBJ2-1 few TRBV4-3 TRBD2 CASSPRAGGYNEQFF TGCGCCAGCAGCCCGAGGGCGGGGGGGTACAATGAGCAGTTCTTC